Included here is one T cell receptor beta chain sequence, with context. Its antigen is currently unknown. This sample is drawn from a study of beta chain features in type 1 diabetes. Study outcomes and limitations: Type 1 diabetes patients had moderately but significantly shorter TCRB CDR3s in all four CD4+ subsets.

A CD45RO/CCR7/CD25/CD127/CD95/CD27 panel sorted naive, central memory, regulatory and stem cell-like memory CD4+ cells. The CDR3 contains 13 residues. Trimming cost V 5 bases and J 2 bases, with 9 bases left between them. The germline V gene has CDR1 SSHAT and CDR2 FNYEAQ (reference sequence). As every portion of the isolated RNA was reverse transcribed, the sequencing read expressed TCRB transcripts. Profiling relied on immunoSEQ multiplex PCR, and the TCRdb table lists in-frame clones only, not all of them. The sample holds nearly 700,000 clones, roughly an eighth seen once. What was sequenced was naive CD4+ T cells from blood. This TCR came from a young man with type 1 diabetes. The V and J genes are TRBV7-7 and TRBJ2-5, with D possibly TRBD2 on 5 matching bases. In DNA form, the CDR3 reads TGTGCCAGCAGCACGGGGATTCAAGAGACCCAGTACTTC. It yields the protein CASSTGIQETQYF.